The 11 T cell receptor beta chains below all came from one sample that was sequenced in a study of shared clonotypes between healthy human individuals. Using immunoSEQ multiplex PCR, the repertoire was profiled, and TCRdb retains in-frame clones only, with some absent. The profile shows approximately 1.5 million clones, roughly 98% of them singletons. Material: naive CD4+ T cells sorted from blood. Described subset: CD45RA+ positively selected. The receptors come from a man under 40 in good health.

The rearrangement links TRBV7-9 to TRBJ2-1; 8 positions agree with TRBD2. The CDR3 totals 15 residues. Germline V lookup: CDR1 SEHNR, CDR2 FQNEAQ (reference sequence). V lost 7 bases, J lost 3 bases, and 8 bases stayed unmatched. The CDR3 DNA reads as TGTGCCAGCACCCGTGGGGGGACTAGCTACAATGAGCAGTTCTTC. Its protein product is CASTRGGTSYNEQFF.

The V and J genes are TRBV2 and TRBJ2-7; D is possibly TRBD1 (6 bases). Germline V gene sequence: CDR1 SNHLY, CDR2 FYNNEI. This CDR3 spans 17 amino acids. V lost 4 bases to trimming and J lost 2 bases, with 21 bases between them. The CDR3 loop is CASSGQRTGRGPYEQYF. In DNA, the CDR3 is TGTGCCAGCAGTGGACAACGGACCGGCAGGGGACCCTACGAGCAGTACTTC.

The CDR3 nucleotides read TGCAGCGCTACCCCCGGGACTAATGAGTATGAGCAGTTCTTC. It translates to CSATPGTNEYEQFF. This chain links TRBV29-1 with TRBJ2-1, with 7 bases identical to TRBD2. Germline V gene sequence: CDR1 SQVTM, CDR2 ANQGSEA. J gave up 8 bases and V 7 bases, and 14 bases lay outside the gene matches. The CDR3 covers 14 residues.

This rearrangement joins TRBV30 to TRBJ1-5; D is perhaps TRBD1 (5 bases). The CDR3 covers 14 residues. Looked up from germline, CDR1 is GTSNPN and CDR2 is SVGIG (reference sequence). Trimming took off 2 bases at V and 3 bases at J, with 11 bases between the two ends. Here the CDR3 reads CAWSHRGFNQPQHF. As DNA, the CDR3 is TGTGCCTGGAGTCATCGGGGGTTCAATCAGCCCCAGCATTTT. Drawing the rest from reference TRBV30 and TRBJ1-5, the complete variable domain is SQTIHQWPATLVQPVGSPLSLECTVEGTSNPNLYWYRQAAGRGLQLLFYSVGIGQISSEVPQNLSASRPQDRQFILSSKKLLLSDSGFYLCAWSHRGFNQPQHFGDGTRLSIL.

The chain is built from TRBV11-2 and TRBJ2-7; the match to TRBD2 covers 7 bases. The ends lost 0 bases at V and 1 base at J; junction bases unmatched: 3. Germline CDR1 SGHAT, CDR2 FQNNGV. The CDR3 spans 15 residues. CDR3 nucleotide sequence: TGTGCCAGCAGCTTAGAACTAGCGAGGTCCTACGAGCAGTACTTC. Translating gives CASSLELARSYEQYF. The entire variable domain, with the rest obtained from reference TRBV11-2 and TRBJ2-7, is as follows: EAGVAQSPRYKIIEKRQSVAFWCNPISGHATLYWYQQILGQGPKLLIQFQNNGVVDDSQLPKDRFSAERLKGVDSTLKIQPAKLEDSAVYLCASSLELARSYEQYFGPGTRLTVT.

This chain uses TRBV5-5 with TRBJ2-7, with 9 nucleotides matching TRBD1. Losses at the gene ends were 4 bases for V and 0 bases for J; bases not matched to a gene: 5. Germline V CDR1 and CDR2: SGHKS, YYEKEE (reference sequence). The CDR3 covers 15 residues. The CDR3 bases are TGTGCCAGCAGCCTGGGACAGGGTAGCTCCTACGAGCAGTACTTC. Its protein is CASSLGQGSSYEQYF.

CDR3 bases: TGTGCCAGCAGACCAGAGAACACCGGGGAGCTGTTTTTT. It specifies CASRPENTGELFF. The chain employs TRBV2 and TRBJ2-2, with D uncertain. Trimming stripped 6 bases from V and 1 base from J, with 6 bases between. Germline V gene sequence: CDR1 SNHLY, CDR2 FYNNEI. CDR3 length: 13 residues.

The gene calls are TRBV23-1 and TRBJ2-1; TRBD2 is a possible D gene (7 bases). TRBV23-1 counts as an open reading frame of uncertain function. The length of the CDR3 is 15 residues. V dropped 4 bases and J dropped 12 bases, with 22 bases sitting between them. CDR3 in DNA: TGCGCCAGCAGTCGGGGGGGGCAGGTTCCAATTTTGCAGTTCTTC. Its protein product is CASSRGGQVPILQFF.

The V and J genes are TRBV10-3 and TRBJ2-1, with TRBD2 identical over 11 bases. Germline values: CDR1 ENHRY, CDR2 SYGVKD. The ends lost 6 bases at V and 5 bases at J; junction bases unmatched: 6. This CDR3 has 15 amino acids. CDR3 amino acids: CAISKTSGVNNEQFF. Written as DNA, the CDR3 is TGTGCCATCAGCAAGACTAGCGGGGTCAACAATGAGCAGTTCTTC.

This sequence joins TRBV6-6 and TRBJ2-7; D uncertain. The V gene lost 5 bases and the J gene lost 4 bases, with 12 bases spanning the gap. CDR3 length: 13 amino acids. Germline CDR1 and CDR2: MNHNY and SVGAGI (reference sequence). CDR3 DNA sequence: TGTGCCAGCAGTCTCCTGAGGCGTTACGAGCAGTACTTC. Translation: CASSLLRRYEQYF.

The gene calls are TRBV28 and TRBJ2-1; tentatively, D is TRBD2 (6 bases). The CDR3 contains 13 residues. Trimming took 6 bases from V and 3 from J, leaving 9 bases between them. Germline lookup yields CDR1 MDHEN and CDR2 SYDVKM. CDR3 nucleotide sequence: TGTGCCAGCAGACAGGACTACTACAATGAGCAGTTCTTC. Amino acid sequence: CASRQDYYNEQFF.